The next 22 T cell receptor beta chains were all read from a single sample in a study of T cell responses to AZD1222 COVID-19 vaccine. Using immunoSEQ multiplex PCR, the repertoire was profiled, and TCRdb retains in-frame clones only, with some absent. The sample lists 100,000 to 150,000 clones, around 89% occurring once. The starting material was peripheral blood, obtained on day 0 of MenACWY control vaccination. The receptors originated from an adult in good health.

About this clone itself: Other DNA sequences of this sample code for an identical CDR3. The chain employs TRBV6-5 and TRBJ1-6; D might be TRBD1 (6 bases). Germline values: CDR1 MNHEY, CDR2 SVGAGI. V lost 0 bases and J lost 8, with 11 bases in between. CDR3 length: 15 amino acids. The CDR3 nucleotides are TGTGCCAGCAGTTACTCGAGGTCAGGGGATTCACCCCTCCACTTT. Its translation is CASSYSRSGDSPLHF.

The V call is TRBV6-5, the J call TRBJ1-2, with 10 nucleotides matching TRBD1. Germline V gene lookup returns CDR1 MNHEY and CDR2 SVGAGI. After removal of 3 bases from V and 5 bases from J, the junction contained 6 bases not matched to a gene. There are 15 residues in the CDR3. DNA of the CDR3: TGTGCCAGCAGTTATCCGGGACAGGGGTGGTATGGCTACACCTTC. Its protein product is CASSYPGQGWYGYTF.

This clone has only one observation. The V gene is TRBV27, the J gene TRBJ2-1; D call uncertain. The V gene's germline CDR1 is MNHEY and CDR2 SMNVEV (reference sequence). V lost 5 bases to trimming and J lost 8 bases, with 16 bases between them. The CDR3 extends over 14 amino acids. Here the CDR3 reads CASSLATPLDEQFF. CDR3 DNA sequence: TGTGCCAGCAGTCTCGCGACCCCTTTGGATGAGCAGTTCTTC.

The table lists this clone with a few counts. The CDR3 protein is CASSYSGLAGGGEQFF. The CDR3 bases are TGTGCCAGCAGTTACTCCGGTCTAGCGGGAGGTGGTGAGCAGTTCTTC. The chain combines TRBV6-2 or TRBV6-3 with TRBJ2-1, with 11 nucleotides matching TRBD2. V dropped 0 bases and J dropped 9; count of bases not matched to a gene: 7. Looked up from germline, CDR1 is MNHEY and CDR2 is SVGEGT. This CDR3 region has 16 residues.

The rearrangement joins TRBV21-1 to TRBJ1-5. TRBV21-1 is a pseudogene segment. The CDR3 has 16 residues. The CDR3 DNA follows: TGTGCCAGCAGCAATAATAAGACTCATAGCAATCAGCCCCAGCATTTT. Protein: CASSNNKTHSNQPQHF.

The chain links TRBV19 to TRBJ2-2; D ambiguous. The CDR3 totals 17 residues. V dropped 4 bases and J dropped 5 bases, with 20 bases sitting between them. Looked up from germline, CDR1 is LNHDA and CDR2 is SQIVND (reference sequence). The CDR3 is CASSTNSRTSRTGELFF. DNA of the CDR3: TGTGCCAGTAGTACTAACTCACGAACCTCGAGGACCGGGGAGCTGTTTTTT.

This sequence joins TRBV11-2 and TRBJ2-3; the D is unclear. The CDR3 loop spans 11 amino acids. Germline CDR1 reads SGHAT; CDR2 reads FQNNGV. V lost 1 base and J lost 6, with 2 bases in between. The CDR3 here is CASSLGDTQYF. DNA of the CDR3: TGTGCCAGCAGCTTAGGCGATACGCAGTATTTT.

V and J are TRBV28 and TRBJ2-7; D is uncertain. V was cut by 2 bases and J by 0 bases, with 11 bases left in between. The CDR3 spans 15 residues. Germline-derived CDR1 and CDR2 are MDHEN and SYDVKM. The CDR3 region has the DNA TGTGCCAGCAGTTTACCCCTAGGAAACTCCTACGAGCAGTACTTC. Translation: CASSLPLGNSYEQYF.

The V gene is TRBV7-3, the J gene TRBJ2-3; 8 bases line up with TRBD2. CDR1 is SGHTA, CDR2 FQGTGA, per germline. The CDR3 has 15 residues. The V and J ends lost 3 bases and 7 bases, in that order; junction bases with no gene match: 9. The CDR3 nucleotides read TGTGCCAGCAGCTTGGCGGGAGGACGACCTCATACGCAGTATTTT. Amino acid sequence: CASSLAGGRPHTQYF.

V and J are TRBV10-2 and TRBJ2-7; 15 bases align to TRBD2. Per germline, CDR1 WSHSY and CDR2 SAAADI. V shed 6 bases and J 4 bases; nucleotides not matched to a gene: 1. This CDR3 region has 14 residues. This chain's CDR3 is CASRGTSGRYEQYF. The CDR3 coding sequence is TGCGCCAGCAGGGGGACTAGCGGGAGGTACGAGCAGTACTTC.

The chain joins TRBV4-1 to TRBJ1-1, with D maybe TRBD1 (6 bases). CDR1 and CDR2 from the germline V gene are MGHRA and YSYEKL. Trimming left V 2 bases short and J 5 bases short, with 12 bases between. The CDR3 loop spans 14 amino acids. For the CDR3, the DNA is TGCGCCAGCAGCCAACAACAGGGAGATACTGAAGCTTTCTTT. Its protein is CASSQQQGDTEAFF.

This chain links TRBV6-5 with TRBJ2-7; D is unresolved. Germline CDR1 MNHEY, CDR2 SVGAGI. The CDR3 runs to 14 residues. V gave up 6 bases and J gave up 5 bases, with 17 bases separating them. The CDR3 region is CASSLQKLLDEQYF. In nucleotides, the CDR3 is TGTGCCAGCAGCCTACAGAAACTCCTCGACGAGCAGTACTTC.

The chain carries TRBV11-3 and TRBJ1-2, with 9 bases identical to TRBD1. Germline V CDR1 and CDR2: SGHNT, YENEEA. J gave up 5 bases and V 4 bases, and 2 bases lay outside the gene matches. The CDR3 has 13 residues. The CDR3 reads CASSSDRGYGYTF. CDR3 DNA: TGTGCCAGCAGCTCGGACAGGGGTTATGGCTACACCTTC.

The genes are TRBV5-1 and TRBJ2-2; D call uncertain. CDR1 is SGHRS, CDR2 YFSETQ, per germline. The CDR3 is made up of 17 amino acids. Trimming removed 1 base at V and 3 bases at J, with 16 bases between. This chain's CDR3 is CASSLNSYVSHTGELFF. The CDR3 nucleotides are TGCGCCAGCAGCTTGAATAGTTATGTCAGCCACACCGGGGAGCTGTTTTTT.

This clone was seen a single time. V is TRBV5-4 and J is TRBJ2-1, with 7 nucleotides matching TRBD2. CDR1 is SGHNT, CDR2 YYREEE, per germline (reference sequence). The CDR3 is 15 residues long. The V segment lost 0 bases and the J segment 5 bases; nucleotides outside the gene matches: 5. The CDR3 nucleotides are TGTGCCAGCAGCTTGGACATAGCGGGCCACAATGAGCAGTTCTTC. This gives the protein CASSLDIAGHNEQFF.

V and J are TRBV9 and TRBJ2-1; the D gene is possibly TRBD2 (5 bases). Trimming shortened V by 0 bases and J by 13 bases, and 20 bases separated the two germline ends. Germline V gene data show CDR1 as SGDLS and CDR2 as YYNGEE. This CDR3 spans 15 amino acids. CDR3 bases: TGTGCCAGCAGCGTAGGTGAGGGAACATTTACCCTTCAGTTCTTC. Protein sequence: CASSVGEGTFTLQFF. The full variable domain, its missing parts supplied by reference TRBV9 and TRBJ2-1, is DSGVTQTPKHLITATGQRVTLRCSPRSGDLSVYWYQQSLDQGLQFLIQYYNGEERAKGNILERFSAQQFPDLHSELNLSSLELGDSALYFCASSVGEGTFTLQFFGPGTRLTVL.

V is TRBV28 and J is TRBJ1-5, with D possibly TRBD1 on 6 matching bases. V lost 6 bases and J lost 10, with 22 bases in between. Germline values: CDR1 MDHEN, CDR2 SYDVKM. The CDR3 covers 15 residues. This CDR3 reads CASSSRGGAGGPQHF. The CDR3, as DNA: TGTGCCAGCAGCTCCCGTGGAGGGGCCGGGGGCCCCCAGCATTTT.

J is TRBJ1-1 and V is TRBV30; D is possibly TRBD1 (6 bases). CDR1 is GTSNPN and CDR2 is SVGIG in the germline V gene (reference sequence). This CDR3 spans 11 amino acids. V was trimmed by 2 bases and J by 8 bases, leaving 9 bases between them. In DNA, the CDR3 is TGTGCCTGGAGTTCAGGGGTGGAAGCTTTCTTT. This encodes CAWSSGVEAFF.

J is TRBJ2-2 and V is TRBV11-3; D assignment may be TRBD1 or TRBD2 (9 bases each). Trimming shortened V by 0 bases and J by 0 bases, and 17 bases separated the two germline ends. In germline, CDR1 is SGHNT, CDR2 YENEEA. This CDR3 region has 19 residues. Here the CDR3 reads CASSLERGGDRANTGELFF. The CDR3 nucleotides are TGTGCCAGCAGCTTAGAGCGCGGGGGGGACAGGGCGAACACCGGGGAGCTGTTTTTT.

The DNA of the CDR3 is TGTGCCGCGGGGGGCGCGACAGGAGATAGCAATCAGCCCCAGCATTTT. This codes for CAAGGATGDSNQPQHF. This rearrangement joins TRBV2 to TRBJ1-5; weak D call: TRBD1 (6 bases). This CDR3 spans 16 amino acids. With 11 bases removed from V and 0 bases from J, the gap between germline ends came to 20 bases. From germline, CDR1 is SNHLY and CDR2 FYNNEI. Using reference TRBV2 and TRBJ1-5 for the parts outside the CDR3, the full variable domain is EPEVTQTPSHQVTQMGQEVILRCVPISNHLYFYWYRQILGQKVEFLVSFYNNEISEKSEIFDDQFSVERPDGSNFTLKIRSTKLEDSAMYFCAAGGATGDSNQPQHFGDGTRLSIL.

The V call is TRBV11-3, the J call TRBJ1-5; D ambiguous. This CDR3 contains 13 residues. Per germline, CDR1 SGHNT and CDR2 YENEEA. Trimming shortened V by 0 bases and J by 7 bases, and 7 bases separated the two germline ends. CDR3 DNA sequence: TGTGCCAGCAGCTTAGATCTCGGACAGCCCCAGCATTTT. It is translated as CASSLDLGQPQHF.

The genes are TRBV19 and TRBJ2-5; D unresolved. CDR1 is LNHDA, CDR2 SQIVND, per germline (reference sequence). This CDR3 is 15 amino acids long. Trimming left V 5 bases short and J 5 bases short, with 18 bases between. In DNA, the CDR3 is TGTGCCAGTAGTGGCCTCGAGGTTTTAGGGGAGACCCAGTACTTC. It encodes CASSGLEVLGETQYF.